These T cell receptor beta chains were read from a single sample in a study of blood T cells in healthy people across ages. TCRdb reprocessed the 5' RACE reads with MiXCR, giving one entry per CDR3 protein. The repertoire consists of around 900,000 distinct CDR3 sequences, with about 53% occurring once and the leading ten covering about a fifth. The sequenced sample consisted of blood. These receptors were taken from a woman aged 55-69 years in good health. Both conserved end residues are part of each CDR3. Each record gives: J gene, V gene, D gene, clone size, CDR3 protein, CDR3 DNA. D genes are given only for firm matches. Clone size is given for some rows only: seen once, a few or many times, or a class if the clone is expanded.

>TRBJ2-4|TRBV7-2|TRBD1|-
CASSPNRGGAKNIQYF
TGTGCCAGCAGCCCCAACAGGGGTGGAGCCAAAAACATTCAGTACTTC
>TRBJ2-5|TRBV7-2|TRBD2|few
CASSLSGGRSETQYF
TGTGCCAGCAGCTTGTCCGGCGGGAGGTCAGAGACCCAGTACTTC
>TRBJ1-1|TRBV7-2|-|-
CASSLGAGMFAEAFF
TGTGCCAGCAGCTTAGGGGCAGGGATGTTCGCTGAAGCTTTCTTT
>TRBJ2-6|TRBV12-3/TRBV12-4|-|few
CASSRDVTGANVLTF
TGTGCCAGCAGCAGGGACGTAACTGGGGCCAACGTCCTGACTTTC
>TRBJ1-5|TRBV7-2|-|-
CASSSARDQPQHF
TGTGCCAGCAGCTCCGCCCGGGATCAGCCCCAGCATTTT
>TRBJ2-4|TRBV3-1|-|few
CASSQMPQDRIEQYF
TGTGCCAGCAGCCAAATGCCCCAGGACAGAATAGAGCAGTACTTC
>TRBJ1-1|TRBV27|-|-
CASTLNAGFNTEAFF
TGTGCCAGCACACTTAACGCGGGGTTCAACACTGAAGCTTTCTTT
>TRBJ2-1|TRBV28|TRBD2|-
CASSAGEGRNEQFF
TGTGCCAGCAGTGCGGGAGAAGGAAGAAATGAGCAGTTCTTC
>TRBJ2-6|TRBV2|TRBD1|-
CASSGQGVGKGANVLTF
TGTGCCAGCAGTGGGCAGGGGGTCGGAAAGGGGGCCAACGTCCTGACTTTC
>TRBJ2-7|TRBV5-1|TRBD2|few
CASSLEPSGKTYEQYF
TGCGCCAGCAGCTTGGAACCCAGCGGGAAGACCTACGAGCAGTACTTC
>TRBJ2-7|TRBV5-6|-|few
CASSISFFSYEQYF
TGTGCCAGCAGCATCTCTTTCTTCTCCTACGAGCAGTACTTC
>TRBJ2-7|TRBV7-9|TRBD2|many
CASTLAGSYEQYF
TGTGCCAGCACTCTAGCGGGAAGCTACGAGCAGTACTTC
>TRBJ2-5|TRBV29-1|TRBD2|few
CSVSPSGRTSETQYF
TGCAGCGTTTCCCCTAGCGGGAGAACGAGTGAGACCCAGTACTTC
>TRBJ2-5|TRBV18|-|many
CASSPLRNQETQYF
TGTGCCAGCTCACCTCTACGGAATCAAGAGACCCAGTACTTC
>TRBJ1-2|TRBV12-3/TRBV12-4|TRBD1|-
CASSLQGAGLGNYGYTF
TGTGCCAGCAGTTTACAGGGGGCAGGATTGGGGAACTATGGCTACACCTTC
>TRBJ1-5|TRBV20-1|-|few
CSARRGADQPQHF
TGCAGTGCTAGAAGAGGGGCGGATCAGCCCCAGCATTTT
>TRBJ2-5|TRBV12-3/TRBV12-4|-|-
CASSFRQVGQETQYF
TGTGCCAGCAGTTTTAGACAGGTCGGTCAGGAGACCCAGTACTTC
>TRBJ1-2|TRBV5-6|-|-
CASSRSYRLYGYTF
TGTGCCAGCAGCCGTAGCTACAGGCTGTATGGCTACACCTTC
>TRBJ2-2|TRBV5-1|-|-
CASSRHRTVDTGELFF
TGCGCCAGCAGCCGTCACCGGACCGTGGACACCGGGGAGCTGTTTTTT
>TRBJ2-1|TRBV4-1|-|-
CASSQVGSGSGLFF
-
>TRBJ2-5|TRBV20-1|-|-
CSATPWLSPQETQYF
TGCAGTGCTACTCCGTGGCTGAGTCCCCAAGAGACCCAGTACTTC
>TRBJ2-1|TRBV24-1|-|-
CATSDRADEQFF
TGTGCCACCAGTGATAGGGCGGATGAGCAGTTCTTC
>TRBJ1-1|TRBV6-1|-|-
CASTGEGGDYTEAFF
TGTGCCAGCACCGGAGAGGGGGGTGATTACACTGAAGCTTTCTTT
>TRBJ2-7|TRBV7-9|-|-
CASSFGRDHEQYF
TGTGCCAGCAGCTTCGGCAGGGACCACGAGCAGTACTTC
>TRBJ2-3|TRBV20-1|-|-
CRMGGKTSTDTQYF
TGCAGGATGGGGGGAAAAACTAGCACAGATACGCAGTATTTT
>TRBJ2-7|TRBV5-1|-|few
CASTLTPQGSPYEQYF
TGCGCCAGCACCTTGACCCCTCAGGGGTCTCCCTACGAGCAGTACTTC
>TRBJ2-5|TRBV20-1|-|-
CSAPSQVEGETQYF
TGCAGTGCCCCCTCGCAGGTGGAAGGAGAGACCCAGTACTTC
>TRBJ2-3|TRBV28|-|-
CASSLGSLRGYF
TGTGCCAGCAGTTTAGGTTCCCTCCGGGGGTATTTT
>TRBJ2-5|TRBV7-3|TRBD2|many
CASSLTAGGPETQYF
TGTGCCAGCAGCTTAACAGCGGGAGGGCCGGAGACCCAGTACTTC
>TRBJ2-5|TRBV6-6|-|-
CASRYRPQETQYF
TGTGCCAGCAGGTACCGGCCGCAAGAGACCCAGTACTTC
>TRBJ1-5|TRBV28|TRBD1|few
CASTLFRGSWEPQHF
TGTGCCAGCACCTTATTCAGGGGGTCCTGGGAGCCCCAGCATTTT
>TRBJ2-6|TRBV9|-|-
CASSVGRGGLISGANVLTF
TGTGCCAGCAGCGTGGGTAGGGGCGGTCTTATCTCTGGGGCCAACGTCCTGACTTTC
>TRBJ2-1|TRBV29-1|-|-
CSFGGSRSSYNEQFF
TGCAGCTTTGGAGGGTCCCGAAGCTCCTACAATGAGCAGTTCTTC
>TRBJ2-1|TRBV28|-|-
CASSSRTGWGGEQFF
TGTGCCAGCAGTTCCCGGACAGGGTGGGGGGGTGAGCAGTTCTTC
>TRBJ1-4|TRBV27|-|few
CASSPGDGHATNEKLFF
TGTGCCAGCAGTCCGGGGGACGGCCATGCAACTAATGAAAAACTGTTTTTT
>TRBJ2-7|TRBV5-1|-|few
CASSLASGVYEQYF
TGCGCCAGCAGCTTGGCGAGCGGTGTCTACGAGCAGTACTTC
>TRBJ2-7|TRBV20-1|-|-
CSARTQGSPYEQYF
TGCAGTGCTAGAACCCAGGGGTCCCCATACGAGCAGTACTTC
>TRBJ2-5|TRBV7-9|-|-
CASSPLVGNEETQYF
TGTGCCAGCAGCCCCCTGGTGGGGAATGAAGAGACCCAGTACTTC
>TRBJ2-2|TRBV5-1|TRBD1|-
CASSSGQGYAGELFF
TGCGCCAGCAGCTCGGGACAGGGATATGCCGGGGAGCTGTTTTTT
>TRBJ2-4|TRBV7-3|-|-
CASSPQGNSIVNEQYF
TGTGCCAGCAGCCCCCAGGGAAATTCGATAGTCAATGAGCAGTACTTC
>TRBJ2-3|TRBV28|-|-
CATPGVGTDTQYF
TGTGCCACCCCGGGGGTAGGCACAGATACGCAGTATTTT
>TRBJ1-6|TRBV28|TRBD1|-
CASSFRTGANSPLHF
TGTGCCAGCAGTTTCCGGACAGGGGCCAATTCACCCCTCCACTTT
>TRBJ1-1|TRBV7-2|-|-
CASSADWNTEAFF
TGTGCCAGCAGCGCCGACTGGAACACTGAAGCTTTCTTT
>TRBJ2-1|TRBV5-6|-|few
CASSWFTGSNEQFF
TGTGCCAGCAGCTGGTTTACAGGTTCCAATGAGCAGTTCTTC
>TRBJ2-1|TRBV29-1|TRBD2|many
CSVMMGTSNEQFF
TGCAGCGTTATGATGGGGACTAGCAATGAGCAGTTCTTC
>TRBJ2-1|TRBV4-1|-|-
CASSQVLGPAFF
TGCGCCAGCAGCCAAGTTTTGGGTCCTGCGTTCTTC
>TRBJ2-1|TRBV4-3|-|-
CASSQGLLEPEFF
TGCGCCAGCAGCCAAGGGTTACTAGAACCGGAGTTCTTC
>TRBJ1-1|TRBV7-2|-|-
CASSYRANTEAFF
TGTGCCAGCAGCTACCGAGCAAACACTGAAGCTTTCTTT
>TRBJ2-5|TRBV3-1|TRBD2|-
CASSQVSGSVSRKYF
TGTGCCAGCAGCCAAGTGAGCGGGAGTGTAAGTCGGAAGTACTTC
>TRBJ2-7|TRBV7-9|-|-
CASSPDRRRTYSYEQYF
TGTGCCAGCAGCCCGGACCGCAGACGTACCTATTCCTACGAGCAGTACTTC
>TRBJ2-5|TRBV7-2|-|many
CASSLARQETQYF
TGTGCCAGCAGCTTAGCCCGACAAGAGACCCAGTACTTC
>TRBJ1-2|TRBV10-3|TRBD1|few
CAISEEQGGYTF
TGTGCCATCAGTGAGGAACAGGGGGGCTACACCTTC
>TRBJ2-5|TRBV2|-|few
CASSEALQAGAGETQYF
TGTGCCAGCAGTGAAGCGCTTCAGGCAGGGGCGGGAGAGACCCAGTACTTC
>TRBJ1-6|TRBV6-5|TRBD1|few
CASRTGTGASPLHF
TGTGCCAGCAGAACCGGGACAGGGGCTTCACCCCTCCACTTT
>TRBJ2-5|TRBV30|-|few
CAWSVPGGGETQYF
TGTGCCTGGAGTGTACCAGGGGGAGGAGAGACCCAGTACTTC
>TRBJ2-3|TRBV5-6|-|-
CASSLMGTSTDTQYF
TGTGCCAGCAGCTTGATGGGGACTAGCACAGATACGCAGTATTTT
>TRBJ2-3|TRBV15|-|few
CATSRDYSDTQYF
TGTGCCACCAGCAGAGATTACAGCGATACGCAGTATTTT